The present entry profiles one TCR beta chain with its context. This entry belongs to a study of shared T cell receptors in the human thymus. The CDR3 contains 16 residues. V was shortened by 3 bases and J by 0 bases, with 14 bases between the two germline ends. Germline V lookup: CDR1 MGHRA, CDR2 YSYEKL. TCRdb keeps only in-frame clones here, not all; method: immunoSEQ multiplex PCR. The sample holds 700,000 or so clones, around 85% seen once. These same records also appear under a second study, on human thymus T cells.

The chain carries TRBV4-1 and TRBJ1-1; tentative D call: TRBD1 (6 bases). The sequence was obtained from a girl under three years old with a congenital heart defect. The specimen sequenced was thymocytes. For the CDR3, the DNA is TGCGCCAGCAGCCACCATATCAGGGACATGAACACTGAAGCTTTCTTT. The encoded protein is CASSHHIRDMNTEAFF.